Described below is a single TCR beta chain sequence and its context. Its specificity is not known. Template-switch 5'RACE cDNA synthesis added a 10-nucleotide unique molecular identifier. TCRdb re-analysed the 5' RACE reads in MiXCR, keeping a single row per CDR3 protein. The sample contains tens of thousands of distinct CDR3 sequences, 17% of which appear only once. The data stem from a study of neurological immune-mediated disorders. Overall study results and limits: In HTLV-1-associated myelopathy, TCR clonal expansion was greatest, and in multiple sclerosis it was least, below healthy controls.

The healthy controls volunteered at a blood bank in Maryland, USA. Sequencing used PBMCs. The TCR sequence derives from a woman between 40 and 50 years old in good health.

CDR3 nucleotides: TGCAGTGCTCCAGAGGGGGGAGGAGGGACTGAAGCTTTCTTT. This translates into CSAPEGGGGTEAFF. The genes are TRBV20-1 and TRBJ1-1; perhaps TRBD1 as D (6 bases). The CDR3 has 14 amino acids. Deletions cut 5 bases from V and 5 bases from J, with 18 bases between. Germline V gives CDR1 DFQATT, CDR2 SNEGSKA (reference sequence).